This T cell receptor (beta chain) was profiled in a study of shared clonotypes between healthy human individuals. CDR3 size: 17 residues. The V segment lost 3 bases and the J segment 1 base; nucleotides outside the gene matches: 9. The V gene's germline CDR1 is SEHNR and CDR2 FQNEAQ (reference sequence). TCRdb keeps only in-frame clones here, not all; method: immunoSEQ multiplex PCR. The sample includes about 2 million clones, roughly 96% of them seen just once. Healthy adults negative for HIV, lacking recent acute infections or vaccinations, served as donors. Sequenced sample: naive CD4+ T cells sorted from blood. The subset here: CD45RA+ positively selected. The source is a man aged 18-30 years in good health. The chain recombines TRBV7-9 with TRBJ1-3, with 7 bases lining up with TRBD1. CDR3 in amino acids: CASSLTGPPLSGNTIYF. DNA of the CDR3: TGTGCCAGCAGCTTGACAGGGCCCCCCCTGTCTGGAAACACCATATATTTT.